This T cell receptor beta chain was retrieved from a study of blood T cell repertoires in COVID-19. Clones were sequenced by immunoSEQ multiplex PCR, and TCRdb holds only the in-frame ones, with some missing. The sample has 330,000 or so clones; 88% are singletons. The V gene's germline CDR1 is SGHTS and CDR2 YDEGEE. The CDR3 is 15 residues long. With V trimmed by 0 bases and J by 4 bases, 3 bases remained unmatched. This chain links TRBV5-8 with TRBJ1-4; 7 bases align to TRBD1. The sample was PBMCs or T cells enriched from blood (not recorded which). The source is a woman aged 25-40 years who had been exposed to COVID-19. The CDR3 DNA sequence: TGTGCCAGCAGCTTGGCCCGGGACAGTAATGAAAAACTGTTTTTT. Translation gives CASSLARDSNEKLFF.